These 17 T cell receptor beta chains originate from one sample sequenced in a study of low-dose radiotherapy and immunotherapy resistance in tumors. Described time point: before trial treatment. Primers used for first-strand cDNA, a TRAV- and TRBV-specific set, covered both alpha and beta chains. Amplification, which lasted 20 PCR cycles, used a constant-region primer and V-primer adapter to amplify TCRs. From the reads, TCRdb called clonotypes with MiXCR, one entry per CDR3 protein. The sample holds tens of thousands of distinct CDR3 sequences; 9.4% are singletons and the top ten take around 0.96%. Specimen: PBMCs, collected before treatment. These receptors originate from a male donor with prostate cancer.

This clonotype appeared many times. This rearrangement joins TRBV7-8 to TRBJ2-7; the match to TRBD2 covers 8 bases. V was clipped by 2 bases and J by 4 bases; unmatched bases: 7. Per the germline V gene, CDR1 is SGHVS and CDR2 is FQNEAQ. This CDR3 spans 15 amino acids. The CDR3 is CASSLIRGGLYEQYF. The CDR3 DNA reads TGTGCCAGCAGCTTAATTCGGGGGGGACTTTACGAGCAGTACTTC.

This clonotype was recorded at least ten times. This sequence joins TRBV20-1 and TRBJ2-1; TRBD2 aligns across 7 bases. CDR3 length equals 14 residues. V lost 0 bases to trimming and J lost 1 base; unmatched junction nucleotides: 0. Germline-derived CDR1 and CDR2 are DFQATT and SNEGSKA (reference sequence). The CDR3 sequence is CSAREAGSYNEQFF. The CDR3 nucleotides read TGCAGTGCTAGAGAAGCGGGATCCTACAATGAGCAGTTCTTC.

This clonotype was counted many times. CDR3: CASSSIGGSTDTQYF. In nucleotides, the CDR3 is TGTGCCAGCAGTTCAATCGGAGGGAGCACAGATACGCAGTATTTT. The rearrangement links TRBV6-6 to TRBJ2-3; perhaps TRBD2 as D (6 bases). CDR1 is MNHNY, CDR2 SVGAGI, per germline (reference sequence). Trimming left V 4 bases short and J 0 bases short, with 11 bases between. This CDR3 region has 15 residues.

This clonotype was observed many times. Written as DNA, the CDR3 is TGTGCCAGCAGCTTAAAGCTCTACGGCGGGGATACGCAGTATTTT. It encodes CASSLKLYGGDTQYF. The chain recombines TRBV7-2 with TRBJ2-3; D might be TRBD2 (5 bases). The length of the CDR3 is 15 residues. Germline V gene data show CDR1 as SGHTA and CDR2 as FQGNSA. Between the trimmed V and J ends, which lost 2 bases and 6 bases, there was a span of 15 bases.

This clonotype is categorized as medium-sized (0.01 to 0.1%). The genes are TRBV5-1 and TRBJ2-7; TRBD2 might be the D (5 bases). Germline lookup yields CDR1 SGHRS and CDR2 YFSETQ. V was cut by 4 bases and J by 5 bases, with 16 bases left in between. The CDR3 covers 14 residues. For the CDR3, the DNA is TGCGCCAGCAGCCGCAGCGGTCCAAGGGACGAGCAGTACTTC. It encodes CASSRSGPRDEQYF.

This clonotype appeared many times. This chain connects TRBV27 to TRBJ2-3; no firm D call. In germline, CDR1 is MNHEY, CDR2 SMNVEV (reference sequence). Deletions cut 3 bases from V and 5 bases from J, with 9 bases between. This CDR3 contains 13 residues. For the CDR3, the DNA is TGTGCCAGCAGTTTTTCGAAGCAAGATACGCAGTATTTT. Its translation: CASSFSKQDTQYF.

This clonotype was picked up many times. V usage is TRBV4-1 and J usage is TRBJ2-1; 8 positions match TRBD2. CDR1 and CDR2 (germline): MGHRA, YSYEKL. The CDR3 is 15 residues long. With 5 bases clipped from V and 4 bases from J, the junction kept 7 bases outside the gene matches. The CDR3 DNA reads as TGCGCCAGCAGCGAACAAAGCGGGAGTTACAATGAGCAGTTCTTC. Its translation is CASSEQSGSYNEQFF.

Many counts were recorded for this clonotype. The J gene is TRBJ2-3, the V gene TRBV12-3 or TRBV12-4; D unresolved. This CDR3 contains 11 residues. Trimming cost V 6 bases and J 3 bases, with 4 bases left between them. CDR3 residues: CASRKTDTQYF. The CDR3 coding sequence is TGTGCCAGCAGGAAGACAGATACGCAGTATTTT.

This clonotype came up many times. V and J are TRBV2 and TRBJ2-1; 9 bases line up with TRBD2. J lost 3 bases, V lost 7 bases, and 4 bases had no gene match. CDR3 length equals 14 residues. The germline V gene has CDR1 SNHLY and CDR2 FYNNEI. CDR3 coding DNA: TGTGCCAGCAACTTAGCGGGGGTCTACAATGAGCAGTTCTTC. It yields the protein CASNLAGVYNEQFF. The full variable domain, its missing parts supplied by reference TRBV2 and TRBJ2-1, is EPEVTQTPSHQVTQMGQEVILRCVPISNHLYFYWYRQILGQKVEFLVSFYNNEISEKSEIFDDQFSVERPDGSNFTLKIRSTKLEDSAMYFCASNLAGVYNEQFFGPGTRLTVL.

This clonotype was seen ten or more times. J is TRBJ2-2 and V is TRBV20-1; D is unresolved. The CDR3 sequence is 12 residues long. Germline CDR1 is DFQATT and CDR2 is SNEGSKA (reference sequence). The CDR3 coding sequence is TGCAGCATTCTGCGGAACACCGGGGAGCTGTTTTTT. Protein sequence: CSILRNTGELFF.

This clonotype was seen many times. The rearrangement uses TRBV27 and TRBJ1-5, with no clear D. Germline CDR1 is MNHEY and CDR2 is SMNVEV (reference sequence). The length of the CDR3 is 16 residues. Trimming took off 1 base at V and 2 bases at J, with 12 bases between the two ends. CDR3 coding DNA: TGTGCCAGCAGTTTATATTTGGCGGACGGCAATCAGCCCCAGCATTTT. This translates into CASSLYLADGNQPQHF.

The sample holds many counts of this clonotype. The chain carries TRBV28 and TRBJ2-5, with D perhaps matching TRBD1 or TRBD2 (5 bases each). The CDR3 covers 14 residues. The germline V and J ends were trimmed by 6 bases and 6 bases, with 17 bases remaining between them. Germline V gene data show CDR1 as MDHEN and CDR2 as SYDVKM. The CDR3: CASSLHRDVKTQYF. The CDR3 coding sequence is TGTGCCAGCAGCCTCCACCGGGACGTAAAGACCCAGTACTTC.

This clonotype was recorded at least ten times. The chain has TRBV6-5 and TRBJ2-7; 8 bases map to TRBD1. Germline CDR1 and CDR2: MNHEY and SVGAGI. This CDR3 spans 15 amino acids. Unmatched junction bases numbered 10, after V lost 6 bases and J lost 3 bases. The CDR3 DNA sequence: TGTGCCAGCAGCCTTTACAGGGGGAATTTCTACGAGCAGTACTTC. Its translation is CASSLYRGNFYEQYF.

This clonotype was recorded at least ten times. Here the CDR3 reads CSASQEGNQPQHF. Here the CDR3 DNA reads TGCAGTGCTAGCCAGGAGGGGAATCAGCCCCAGCATTTT. This chain joins TRBV20-1 and TRBJ1-5; perhaps TRBD1 as D (5 bases). Germline V gene sequence: CDR1 DFQATT, CDR2 SNEGSKA (reference sequence). The V end lost 3 bases, the J end lost 4 bases, and 10 bases lay between the germline ends. CDR3 size: 13 residues.

This clonotype was detected ten times or more. The rearrangement uses TRBV20-1 and TRBJ1-1; TRBD1 matches 7 bases. Germline CDR1 DFQATT, CDR2 SNEGSKA (reference sequence). The CDR3 totals 15 residues. Losses at the gene ends were 6 bases for V and 1 base for J; bases not matched to a gene: 11. CDR3 nucleotide sequence: TGCAGTGCCAATTGGGGGGACAGAGCGAACACTGAAGCTTTCTTT. Its protein is CSANWGDRANTEAFF.

Ten or more counts support this clonotype. The J gene is TRBJ2-2, the V gene TRBV19, with 9 bases identical to TRBD2. Germline CDR1 is LNHDA and CDR2 is SQIVND (reference sequence). V dropped 3 bases and J dropped 2; count of bases not matched to a gene: 7. This CDR3 region has 17 residues. CDR3 bases: TGTGCCAGTAGTATGGGTAGCGGGAGACCCAACACCGGGGAGCTGTTTTTT. This gives the protein CASSMGSGRPNTGELFF.

The chain recombines TRBV5-5 with TRBJ1-4; possibly TRBD1 for D (5 bases). The germline gives CDR1 SGHKS, CDR2 YYEKEE (reference sequence). Trimming pared 0 bases from V and 6 bases from J, leaving 9 bases between. The CDR3 loop spans 14 amino acids. For the CDR3, the DNA is TGTGCCAGCAGCTTGGGGCAGGGCTATGAAAAACTGTTTTTT. This gives the protein CASSLGQGYEKLFF.